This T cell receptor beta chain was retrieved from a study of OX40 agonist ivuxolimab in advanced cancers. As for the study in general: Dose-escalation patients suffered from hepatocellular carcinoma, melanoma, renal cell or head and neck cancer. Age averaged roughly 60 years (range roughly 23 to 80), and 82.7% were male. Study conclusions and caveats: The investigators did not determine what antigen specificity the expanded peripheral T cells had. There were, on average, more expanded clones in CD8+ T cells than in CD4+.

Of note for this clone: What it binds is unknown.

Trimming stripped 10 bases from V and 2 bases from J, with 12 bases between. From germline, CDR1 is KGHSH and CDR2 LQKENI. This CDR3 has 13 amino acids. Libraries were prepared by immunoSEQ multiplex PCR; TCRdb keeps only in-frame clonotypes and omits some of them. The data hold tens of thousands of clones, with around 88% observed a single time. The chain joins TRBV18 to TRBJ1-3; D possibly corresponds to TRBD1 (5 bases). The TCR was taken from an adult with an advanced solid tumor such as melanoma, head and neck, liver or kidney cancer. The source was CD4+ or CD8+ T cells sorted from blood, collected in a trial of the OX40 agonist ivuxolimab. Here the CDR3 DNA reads TGTGCCACCTCGTCAGGGACTGGAAACACCATATATTTT. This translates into CATSSGTGNTIYF.